The entry that follows covers one TCR beta chain sequence. This sample is drawn from a study of cytomegalovirus exposure and HLA in healthy donors. Produced via immunoSEQ multiplex PCR; TCRdb's table is partial and in-frame only. This sample has roughly 60,000 clones, with 91% found just once. Trimming took off 3 bases at V and 2 bases at J, with 13 bases between the two ends. Germline loops: CDR1 LNHDA, CDR2 SQIVND (reference sequence). CDR3 size: 15 residues. The chain is built from TRBV19 and TRBJ1-1; TRBD1 is a possible D gene (5 bases). The sample consisted of PBMCs. This receptor was identified in a woman aged 30 to 39 in good health and CMV-seronegative. The DNA for the CDR3 is TGTGCCAGTAGTATTGGGGCCCAGGCCAACACTGAAGCTTTCTTT. Amino acid sequence: CASSIGAQANTEAFF.